The text below deals with one TCR beta chain. This sample was taken from a study of shared clonotypes between healthy human individuals. Per the germline V gene, CDR1 is SQVTM and CDR2 is ANQGSEA. The CDR3 spans 14 residues. The V and J ends lost 6 bases and 5 bases respectively, with 19 bases between them. Data came from immunoSEQ multiplex PCR; TCRdb stores just in-frame clones and leaves some out. Here the sample spans about 470,000 clones, more than 75% being singletons. This sequence joins TRBV29-1 and TRBJ2-5; D call uncertain. The source of this sequence is a woman aged 40 to 50 in good health. Some clones in this sample may be carry-over from other donors' samples. Sequencing used PBMCs. CDR3 region: CSVGMSAMGETQYF. The CDR3 DNA reads as TGCAGCGTGGGGATGAGCGCGATGGGGGAGACCCAGTACTTC.